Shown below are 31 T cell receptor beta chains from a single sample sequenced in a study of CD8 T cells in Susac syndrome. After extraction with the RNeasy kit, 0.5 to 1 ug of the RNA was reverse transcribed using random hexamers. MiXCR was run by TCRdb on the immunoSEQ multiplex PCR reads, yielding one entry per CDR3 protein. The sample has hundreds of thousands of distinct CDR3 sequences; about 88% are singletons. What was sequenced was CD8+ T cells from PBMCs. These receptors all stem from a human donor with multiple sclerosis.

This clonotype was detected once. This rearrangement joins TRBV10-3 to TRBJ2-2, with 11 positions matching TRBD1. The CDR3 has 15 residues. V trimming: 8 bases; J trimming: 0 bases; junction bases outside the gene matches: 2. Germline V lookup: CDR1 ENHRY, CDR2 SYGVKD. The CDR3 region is CAILGQGANTGELFF. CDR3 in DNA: TGTGCCATCTTGGGACAGGGGGCGAACACCGGGGAGCTGTTTTTT.

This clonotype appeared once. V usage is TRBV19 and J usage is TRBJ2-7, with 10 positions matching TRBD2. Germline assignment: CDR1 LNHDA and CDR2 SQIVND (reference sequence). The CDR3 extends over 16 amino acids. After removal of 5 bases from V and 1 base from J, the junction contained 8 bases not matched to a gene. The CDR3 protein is CASSPLAGEKSYEQYF. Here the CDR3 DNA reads TGTGCCAGTAGTCCCCTAGCGGGAGAAAAATCCTACGAGCAGTACTTC.

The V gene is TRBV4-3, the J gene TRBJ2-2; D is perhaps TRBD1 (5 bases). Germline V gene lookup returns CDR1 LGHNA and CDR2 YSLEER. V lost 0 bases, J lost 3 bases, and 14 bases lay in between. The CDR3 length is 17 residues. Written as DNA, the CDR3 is TGCGCCAGCAGCCAAGACGGGTCAGGGATATACACCGGGGAGCTGTTTTTT. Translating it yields CASSQDGSGIYTGELFF.

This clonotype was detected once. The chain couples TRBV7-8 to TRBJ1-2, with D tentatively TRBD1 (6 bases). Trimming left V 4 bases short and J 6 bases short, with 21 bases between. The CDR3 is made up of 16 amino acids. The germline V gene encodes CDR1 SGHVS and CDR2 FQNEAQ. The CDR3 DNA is TGTGCCAGCAGCTATACTTCCCCAGGGGTAGGAAATGGCTACACCTTC. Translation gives CASSYTSPGVGNGYTF. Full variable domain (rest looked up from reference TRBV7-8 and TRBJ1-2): GAGVSQSPRYKVAKRGQDVALRCDPISGHVSLFWYQQALGQGPEFLTYFQNEAQLDKSGLPSDRFFAERPEGSVSTLKIQRTQQEDSAVYLCASSYTSPGVGNGYTFGSGTRLTVV.

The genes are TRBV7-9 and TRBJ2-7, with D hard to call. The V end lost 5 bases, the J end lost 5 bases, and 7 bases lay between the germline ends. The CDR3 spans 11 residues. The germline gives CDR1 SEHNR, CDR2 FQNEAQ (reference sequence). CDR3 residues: CASSLKDEQYF. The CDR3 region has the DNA TGTGCCAGCAGCCTTAAGGACGAGCAGTACTTC. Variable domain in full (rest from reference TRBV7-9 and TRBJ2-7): DTGVSQNPRHKITKRGQNVTFRCDPISEHNRLYWYRQTLGQGPEFLTYFQNEAQLEKSRLLSDRFSAERPKGSFSTLEIQRTEQGDSAMYLCASSLKDEQYFGPGTRLTVT.

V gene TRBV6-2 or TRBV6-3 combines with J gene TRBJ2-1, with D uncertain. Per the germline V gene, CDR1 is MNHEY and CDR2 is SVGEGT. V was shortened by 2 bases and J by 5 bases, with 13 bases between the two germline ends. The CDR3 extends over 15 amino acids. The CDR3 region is CASSYMREEDNEQFF. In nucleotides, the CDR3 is TGTGCCAGCAGTTACATGCGAGAAGAGGACAATGAGCAGTTCTTC.

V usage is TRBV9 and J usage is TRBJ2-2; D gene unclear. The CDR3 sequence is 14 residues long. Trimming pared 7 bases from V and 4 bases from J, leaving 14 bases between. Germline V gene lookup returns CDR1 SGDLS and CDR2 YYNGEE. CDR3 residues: CASRGVVGTGELFF. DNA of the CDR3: TGTGCCAGCCGTGGAGTTGTTGGCACCGGGGAGCTGTTTTTT. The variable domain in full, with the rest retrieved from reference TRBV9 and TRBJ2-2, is DSGVTQTPKHLITATGQRVTLRCSPRSGDLSVYWYQQSLDQGLQFLIQYYNGEERAKGNILERFSAQQFPDLHSELNLSSLELGDSALYFCASRGVVGTGELFFGEGSRLTVL.

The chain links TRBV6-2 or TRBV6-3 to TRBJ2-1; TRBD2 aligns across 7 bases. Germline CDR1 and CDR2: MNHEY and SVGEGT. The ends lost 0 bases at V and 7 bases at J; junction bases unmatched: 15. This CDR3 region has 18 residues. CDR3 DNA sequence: TGTGCCAGCAGTTACTCGATTACCCGTTGGCGGGAGAGTAATGAGCAGTTCTTC. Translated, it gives CASSYSITRWRESNEQFF.

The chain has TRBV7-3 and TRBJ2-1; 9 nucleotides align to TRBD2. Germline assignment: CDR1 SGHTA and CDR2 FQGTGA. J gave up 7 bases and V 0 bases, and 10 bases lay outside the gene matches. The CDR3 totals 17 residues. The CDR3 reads CASSLTGLAGKRNEQFF. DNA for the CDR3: TGTGCCAGCAGCTTAACTGGGCTAGCGGGAAAAAGGAATGAGCAGTTCTTC. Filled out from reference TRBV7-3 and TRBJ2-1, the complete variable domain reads GAGVSQTPSNKVTEKGKYVELRCDPISGHTALYWYRQSLGQGPEFLIYFQGTGAADDSGLPNDRFFAVRPEGSVSTLKIQRTERGDSAVYLCASSLTGLAGKRNEQFFGPGTRLTVL.

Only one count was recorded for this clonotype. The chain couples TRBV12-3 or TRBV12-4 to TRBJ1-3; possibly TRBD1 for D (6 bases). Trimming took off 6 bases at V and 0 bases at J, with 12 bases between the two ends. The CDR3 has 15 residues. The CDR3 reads CASSRGTTSGNTIYF. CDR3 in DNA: TGTGCCAGCAGCCGCGGGACAACCTCTGGAAACACCATATATTTT.

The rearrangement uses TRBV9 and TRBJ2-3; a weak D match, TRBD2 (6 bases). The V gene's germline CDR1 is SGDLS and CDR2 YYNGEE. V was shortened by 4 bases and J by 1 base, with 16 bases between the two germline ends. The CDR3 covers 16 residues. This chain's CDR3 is CASSPRRVAGTDTQYF. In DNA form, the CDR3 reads TGTGCCAGCAGCCCTCGGAGGGTAGCGGGCACAGATACGCAGTATTTT.

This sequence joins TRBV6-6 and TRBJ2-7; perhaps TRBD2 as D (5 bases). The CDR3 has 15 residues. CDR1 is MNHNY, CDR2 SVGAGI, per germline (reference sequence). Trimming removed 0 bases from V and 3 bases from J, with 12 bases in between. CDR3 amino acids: CASSYSSEGSYEQYF. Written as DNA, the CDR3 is TGTGCCAGCAGTTACTCGAGTGAAGGGAGCTACGAGCAGTACTTC.

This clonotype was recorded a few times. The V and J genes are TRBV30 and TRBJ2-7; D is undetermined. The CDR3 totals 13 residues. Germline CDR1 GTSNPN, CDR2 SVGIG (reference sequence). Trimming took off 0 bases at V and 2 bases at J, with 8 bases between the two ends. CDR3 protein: CAWSVGGPYEQYF. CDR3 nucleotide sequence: TGTGCCTGGAGTGTGGGTGGACCCTACGAGCAGTACTTC.

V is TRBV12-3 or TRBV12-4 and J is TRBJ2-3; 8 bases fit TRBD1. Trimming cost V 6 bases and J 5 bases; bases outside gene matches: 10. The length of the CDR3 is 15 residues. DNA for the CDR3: TGTGCCAGCAGACTTGGACAGGGACCGGGAGATACGCAGTATTTT. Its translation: CASRLGQGPGDTQYF.

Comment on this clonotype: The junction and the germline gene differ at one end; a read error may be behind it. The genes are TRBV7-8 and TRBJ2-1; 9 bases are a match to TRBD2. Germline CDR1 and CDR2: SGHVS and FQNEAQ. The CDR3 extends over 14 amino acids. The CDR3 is CASSLAGPDNEQFF. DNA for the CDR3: TGTGCCAGCAGCCTAGCGGGGCCCGACAATGAGCAGTTCTTC.

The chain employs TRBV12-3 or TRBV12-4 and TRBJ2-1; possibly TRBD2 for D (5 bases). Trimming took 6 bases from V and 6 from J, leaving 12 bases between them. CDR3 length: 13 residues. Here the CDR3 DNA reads TGTGCCAGCAGCTACACTAGAACCAATGAGCAGTTCTTC. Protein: CASSYTRTNEQFF.

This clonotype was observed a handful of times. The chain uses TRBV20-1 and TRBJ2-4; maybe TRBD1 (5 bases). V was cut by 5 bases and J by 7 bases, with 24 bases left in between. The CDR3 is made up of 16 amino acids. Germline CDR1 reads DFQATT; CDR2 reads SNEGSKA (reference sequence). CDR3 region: CSAPPRIVQPGNIQYF. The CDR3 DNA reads TGCAGTGCTCCCCCCCGGATAGTCCAGCCAGGGAACATTCAGTACTTC.

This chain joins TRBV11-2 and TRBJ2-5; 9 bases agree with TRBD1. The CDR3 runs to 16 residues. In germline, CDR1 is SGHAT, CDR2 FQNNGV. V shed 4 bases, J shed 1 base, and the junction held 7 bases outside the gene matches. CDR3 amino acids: CASSSMGQGIQETQYF. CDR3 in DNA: TGTGCCAGCAGCTCGATGGGACAGGGAATCCAAGAGACCCAGTACTTC.

In DNA, the CDR3 is TGCGCCAGCAGCCAAGAAGGGGAGGGCTCTGGGGCCAACGTCCTGACTTTC. As protein: CASSQEGEGSGANVLTF. This chain uses TRBV4-1 with TRBJ2-6; 7 bases map to TRBD2. The CDR3 is made up of 17 amino acids. The V and J ends lost 0 bases and 0 bases, in that order; junction bases with no gene match: 2. Germline lookup yields CDR1 MGHRA and CDR2 YSYEKL.

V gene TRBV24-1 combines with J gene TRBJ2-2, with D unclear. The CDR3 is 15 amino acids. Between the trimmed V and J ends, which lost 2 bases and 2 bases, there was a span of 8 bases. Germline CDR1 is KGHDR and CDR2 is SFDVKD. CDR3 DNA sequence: TGTGCCACCAGTGATTGGGAACAAAACACCGGGGAGCTGTTTTTT. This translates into CATSDWEQNTGELFF.

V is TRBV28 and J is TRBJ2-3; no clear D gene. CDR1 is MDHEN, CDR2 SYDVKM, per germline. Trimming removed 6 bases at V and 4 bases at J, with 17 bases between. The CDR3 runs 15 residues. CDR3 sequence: CASSLLRTISDTQYF. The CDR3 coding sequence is TGTGCCAGCAGCTTACTTAGAACGATCTCAGATACGCAGTATTTT. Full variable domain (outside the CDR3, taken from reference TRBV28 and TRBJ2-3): DVKVTQSSRYLVKRTGEKVFLECVQDMDHENMFWYRQDPGLGLRLIYFSYDVKMKEKGDIPEGYSVSREKKERFSLILESASTNQTSMYLCASSLLRTISDTQYFGPGTRLTVL.

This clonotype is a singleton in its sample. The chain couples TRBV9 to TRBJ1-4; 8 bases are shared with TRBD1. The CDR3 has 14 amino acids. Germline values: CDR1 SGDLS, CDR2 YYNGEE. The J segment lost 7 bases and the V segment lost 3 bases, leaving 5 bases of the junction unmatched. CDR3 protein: CASSDTGGSEKLFF. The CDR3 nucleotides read TGTGCCAGCAGCGACACAGGGGGGAGTGAAAAACTGTTTTTT. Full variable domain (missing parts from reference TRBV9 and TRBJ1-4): DSGVTQTPKHLITATGQRVTLRCSPRSGDLSVYWYQQSLDQGLQFLIQYYNGEERAKGNILERFSAQQFPDLHSELNLSSLELGDSALYFCASSDTGGSEKLFFGSGTQLSVL.

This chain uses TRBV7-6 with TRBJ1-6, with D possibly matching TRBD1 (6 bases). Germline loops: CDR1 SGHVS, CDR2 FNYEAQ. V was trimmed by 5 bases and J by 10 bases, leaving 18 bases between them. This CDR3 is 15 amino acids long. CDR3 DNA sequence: TGTGCCAGCAGCCCACAGGGAGGGTATGGATCACCCCTCCACTTT. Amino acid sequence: CASSPQGGYGSPLHF.

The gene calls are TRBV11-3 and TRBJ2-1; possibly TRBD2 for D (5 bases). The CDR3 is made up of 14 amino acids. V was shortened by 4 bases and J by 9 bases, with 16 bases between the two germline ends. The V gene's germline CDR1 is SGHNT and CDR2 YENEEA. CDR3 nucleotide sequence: TGTGCCAGCAGCTGGGGAGAACAGCGAGCTGAGCAGTTCTTC. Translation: CASSWGEQRAEQFF.

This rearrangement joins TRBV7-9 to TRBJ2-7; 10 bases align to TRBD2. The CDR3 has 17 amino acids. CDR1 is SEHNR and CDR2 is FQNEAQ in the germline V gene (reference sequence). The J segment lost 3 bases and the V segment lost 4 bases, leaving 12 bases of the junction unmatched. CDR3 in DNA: TGTGCCAGCAGCTCACCCGCCTCAGCGGGAGGGCTCTACGAGCAGTACTTC. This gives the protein CASSSPASAGGLYEQYF.

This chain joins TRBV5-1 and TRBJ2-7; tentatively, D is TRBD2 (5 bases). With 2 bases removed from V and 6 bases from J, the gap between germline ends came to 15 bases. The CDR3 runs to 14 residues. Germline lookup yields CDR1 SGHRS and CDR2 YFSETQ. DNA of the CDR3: TGCGCCAGCAGCTTTTCGAGGGTGGGGTCCGAGCAGTACTTC. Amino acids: CASSFSRVGSEQYF.

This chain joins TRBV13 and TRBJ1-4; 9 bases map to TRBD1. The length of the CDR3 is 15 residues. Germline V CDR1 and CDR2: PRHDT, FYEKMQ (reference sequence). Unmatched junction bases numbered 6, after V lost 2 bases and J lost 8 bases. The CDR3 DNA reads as TGTGCCAGCAGCTTACGGGGACAGGGCTACGAAAAACTGTTTTTT. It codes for CASSLRGQGYEKLFF.

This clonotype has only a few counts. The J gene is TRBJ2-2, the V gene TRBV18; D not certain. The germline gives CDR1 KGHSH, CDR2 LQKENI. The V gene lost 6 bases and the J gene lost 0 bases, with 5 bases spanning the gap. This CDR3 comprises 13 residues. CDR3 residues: CASSAPNTGELFF. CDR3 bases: TGTGCCAGCTCGGCCCCGAACACCGGGGAGCTGTTTTTT. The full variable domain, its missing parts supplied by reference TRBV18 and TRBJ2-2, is NAGVMQNPRHLVRRRGQEARLRCSPMKGHSHVYWYRQLPEEGLKFMVYLQKENIIDESGMPKERFSAEFPKEGPSILRIQQVVRGDSAAYFCASSAPNTGELFFGEGSRLTVL.

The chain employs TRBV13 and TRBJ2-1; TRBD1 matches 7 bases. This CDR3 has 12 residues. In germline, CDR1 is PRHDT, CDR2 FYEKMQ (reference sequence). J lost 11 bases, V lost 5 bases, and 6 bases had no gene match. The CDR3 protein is CASSIQGVQQFF. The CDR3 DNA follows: TGTGCCAGCAGCATCCAGGGGGTACAGCAGTTCTTC.

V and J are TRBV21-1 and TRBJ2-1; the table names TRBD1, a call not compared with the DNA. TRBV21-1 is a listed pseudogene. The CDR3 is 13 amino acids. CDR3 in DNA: TGTGCCAGCAGCGCTCCCTCAGGGAATGAGCAGTTCTTC. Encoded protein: CASSAPSGNEQFF.

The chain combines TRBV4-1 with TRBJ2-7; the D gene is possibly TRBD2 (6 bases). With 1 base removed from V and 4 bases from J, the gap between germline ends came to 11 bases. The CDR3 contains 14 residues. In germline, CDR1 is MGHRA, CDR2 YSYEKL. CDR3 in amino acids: CASSQGGAQYEQYF. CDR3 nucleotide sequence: TGCGCCAGCAGCCAAGGCGGGGCTCAGTACGAGCAGTACTTC.